A selection of T cell receptor beta chains follows, all from one sample in a study of T-cell reconstitution after alpha-beta-depleted transplantation in children. TCRdb reanalysed the PCR reads using MiXCR and keeps one entry per CDR3 protein. Of a few hundred thousand distinct CDR3 sequences detected, 12% appear once; the ten largest clones hold around 5.6%. This material consisted of PBMCs from the stem cell graft donor, taken from the stem cell graft. All receptors come from a human donor who donated a stem cell graft to a child with combined immunodeficiency. The CDR3 runs from the conserved cysteine through the conserved F or W. D genes are given only for firm matches. Rows give clone size only sometimes, using once, few, many, or a class for an expanded clone.

j_call	v_call	clone_size	d_call	cdr3_nt	cdr3_aa
TRBJ1-1	TRBV7-2	many	-	TGTGCCAGCAGCTTAGTCAGGGTCATGAACACTGAAGCTTTCTTT	CASSLVRVMNTEAFF
TRBJ1-3	TRBV28	-	-	TGTGCCAGCAGTTTAGTGGGGCACTCTGGAAACACCATATATTTT	CASSLVGHSGNTIYF
TRBJ2-4	TRBV5-1	many	-	TGCGCCAGCAGCAATGACAGTCTAGCCAAAAACATTCAGTACTTC	CASSNDSLAKNIQYF
TRBJ2-1	TRBV5-5	few	-	TGTGCCAGCAGCTTCCGTTACTCCAGCTCCTACAATGAGCAGTTCTTC	CASSFRYSSSYNEQFF
TRBJ2-3	TRBV24-1	-	-	TGTGCCACCAGTGATATACGCAGGGGTCTTTCTCTTGCAGATACGCAGTATTTT	CATSDIRRGLSLADTQYF
TRBJ1-3	TRBV3-1	many	-	TGTGCCAGCAGCCAAGATGCAGGAAACACCATATATTTT	CASSQDAGNTIYF
TRBJ2-6	TRBV12-3/TRBV12-4	few	-	TGTGCCAGCACCCATTCAGGGACCTTCTCTGGGGCCAACGTCCTGACTTTC	CASTHSGTFSGANVLTF
TRBJ2-1	TRBV30	once	-	TGTGCCTGGAGTAGTGTAGGGAGTGAGCAGTTCTTC	CAWSSVGSEQFF
TRBJ2-1	TRBV24-1	few	TRBD1	TGTGCCACCAGTGGTTACAGGGGCGGTTCCTACAATGAGCAGTTCTTC	CATSGYRGGSYNEQFF
TRBJ1-3	TRBV5-1	-	-	TGCGCCAGCAGCTCTAGACCGAGCGCCGAAGGAAACACCATATATTTT	CASSSRPSAEGNTIYF
TRBJ2-5	TRBV7-9	few	-	TGTGCCAGCAGCTTAAAGGGTAGGGAGACCCAGTACTTC	CASSLKGRETQYF
TRBJ1-2	TRBV7-8	-	-	TGTGCCAGCTCCCTACAAATGATGGCGTCTGGCTACACCTTC	CASSLQMMASGYTF
TRBJ2-3	TRBV27	once	TRBD1	TGTGCCAGCAGTTTTTTCGAGTCTAGAGGGGGCCCCACGACCACAGATACGCAGTATTTT	CASSFFESRGGPTTTDTQYF
TRBJ2-7	TRBV5-1	-	-	TGCGCCAGCAGCTTGGAGGTCAGCTCCTACGAGCAGTACTTC	CASSLEVSSYEQYF
TRBJ2-1	TRBV4-1	many	TRBD2	TGCGCCAGCAGCCCAAGCGGGAGCCCCTACAATGAGCAGTTCTTC	CASSPSGSPYNEQFF
TRBJ2-5	TRBV5-6	many	-	TGTGCCAGCAGCTTGGTTAGCCGGGAGACCCAGTACTTC	CASSLVSRETQYF
TRBJ2-5	TRBV7-7	-	TRBD2	TGTGCCAGCAGCTTAGGTGCGGGAGGGGCAGAGACCCAGTACTTC	CASSLGAGGAETQYF
TRBJ2-6	TRBV6-5	many	TRBD1	TGTGCCAGCAGTTACTCGAGTGGGACAGTGCTCCCTGGGGCCAACGTCCTGACTTTC	CASSYSSGTVLPGANVLTF
TRBJ2-2	TRBV4-2	-	-	TGTGCCATCAGCCCGGGGCTTTCGGCCGGGGAGCTGTTTTTT	CAISPGLSAGELFF
TRBJ2-7	TRBV5-1	many	-	TGCGCCAGCAGCTTGTCGGACTGGGGCGAGCAGTACTTC	CASSLSDWGEQYF
TRBJ2-3	TRBV11-2	-	-	TGTGCCAGCAGCTTACGTAGCGCCAACACAGATACGCAGTATTTT	CASSLRSANTDTQYF
TRBJ1-2	TRBV5-1	few	-	TGCGCCAGCAGCTTGTCCACGGGGCTCCATGGCTACACCTTC	CASSLSTGLHGYTF
TRBJ2-7	TRBV20-1	few	-	TGCAGTGCTGGGCAGGCGACCCACGAGCAGTACTTC	CSAGQATHEQYF
TRBJ2-1	TRBV12-3/TRBV12-4	-	-	TGTGCCAGCAGTTTTTTACAGGGTCAGTTCTTC	CASSFLQGQFF
TRBJ2-1	TRBV29-1	few	TRBD2	TGCAGCGTTGAAGATGCAACTAGCGCGGCTGAGCAGTTCTTC	CSVEDATSAAEQFF
TRBJ2-2	TRBV5-1	many	-	TGCGCCAGCAGCTTGAGGTTGAACACCGGGGAGCTGTTTTTT	CASSLRLNTGELFF
TRBJ1-1	TRBV7-2	many	-	TGTGCCAGCAGCCCCGGTCGTGGGAACACTGAAGCTTTCTTT	CASSPGRGNTEAFF
TRBJ2-7	TRBV5-1	few	-	TGCGCCAGCAGCTTGGGGGCGGCTAGAACCTACGAGCAGTACTTC	CASSLGAARTYEQYF
TRBJ2-2	TRBV14	few	-	TGTGCCAGCAGCCAATGGCAAACGAACACCGGGGAGCTGTTTTTT	CASSQWQTNTGELFF
TRBJ2-1	TRBV6-4	-	TRBD1	TGTGCCAGCAGTGCGGGACAGGGAGAAGTCAATGAGCAGTTCTTC	CASSAGQGEVNEQFF
TRBJ2-7	TRBV7-2	many	-	TGTGCCAGCAGCTCGTACCCGGAAGCAGGGTCTGGAGGTGGCTACGAGCAGTACTTC	CASSSYPEAGSGGGYEQYF
TRBJ2-3	TRBV6-1	once	TRBD2	TGTGCCAGCAGCGCGAGGCCCGGGACTAGCGGCACAGATACGGAGTATTTT	CASSARPGTSGTDTEYF
TRBJ2-7	TRBV29-1	-	-	TGCAGCGTCCTCACAGGCAACTACGAGCAGTACTTC	CSVLTGNYEQYF
TRBJ2-1	TRBV5-1	many	-	TGCGCCAGCAGCTTAACTTCTCTTAGGAGCAATGAGCAGTTCTTC	CASSLTSLRSNEQFF
TRBJ2-1	TRBV5-1	-	TRBD2	TGCGCCAGCAGCACTCGACTAGCGGGAGGAGGGAATGAGCAGTTCTTC	CASSTRLAGGGNEQFF
TRBJ2-1	TRBV29-1	few	TRBD2	TGCAGCGTTGATTCGGGGGGGTGGTATGAGCAGTTCTTC	CSVDSGGWYEQFF
TRBJ2-7	TRBV25-1	few	TRBD1	TGTGCCAGCAGCGCGGGACAGGGGGCATCCTACGAGCAGTACTTC	CASSAGQGASYEQYF
TRBJ2-7	TRBV6-1	-	TRBD2	TGTGCCAGCAGCCGACGGACTAGCGGGAACAACGAGCAGTACTTC	CASSRRTSGNNEQYF
TRBJ1-5	TRBV2	-	TRBD1	TGTGCCAGCAGTGAAGCTGCGGGGACAGGGGATTTGGGTCAGCCCCAGCATTTT	CASSEAAGTGDLGQPQHF
TRBJ2-7	TRBV6-1	few	-	TGTGCCAGCAGTGAAGAGGTTGGAGGGGGCGGCTACGAGCAGTACTTC	CASSEEVGGGGYEQYF